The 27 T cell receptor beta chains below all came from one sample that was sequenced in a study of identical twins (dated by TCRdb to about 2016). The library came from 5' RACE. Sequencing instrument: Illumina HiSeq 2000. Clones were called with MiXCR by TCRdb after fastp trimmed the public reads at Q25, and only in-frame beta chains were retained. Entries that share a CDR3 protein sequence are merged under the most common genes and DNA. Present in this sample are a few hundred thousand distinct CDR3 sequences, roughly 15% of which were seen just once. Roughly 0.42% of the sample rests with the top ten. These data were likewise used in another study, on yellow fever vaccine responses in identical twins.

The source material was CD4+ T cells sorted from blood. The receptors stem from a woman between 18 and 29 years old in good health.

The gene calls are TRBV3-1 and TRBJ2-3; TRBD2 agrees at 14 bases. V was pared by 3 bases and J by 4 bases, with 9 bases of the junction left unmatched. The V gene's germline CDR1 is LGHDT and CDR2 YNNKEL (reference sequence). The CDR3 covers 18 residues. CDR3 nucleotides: TGTGCCAGCAGCCAGAAGACTAGCGGGAGGGGATCGGCAGATACGCAGTATTTT. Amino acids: CASSQKTSGRGSADTQYF.

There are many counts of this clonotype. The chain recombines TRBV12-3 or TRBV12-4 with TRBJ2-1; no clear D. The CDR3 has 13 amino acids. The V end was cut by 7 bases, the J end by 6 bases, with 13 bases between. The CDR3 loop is CASISPNRNEQFF. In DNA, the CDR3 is TGTGCCAGCATATCCCCGAATCGCAATGAGCAGTTCTTC.

The DNA for the CDR3 is TGTGCCACCAGCAGAGATTGGGACATGAAAGAGCAGTACTTC. It translates to CATSRDWDMKEQYF. V usage is TRBV15 and J usage is TRBJ2-7, with D possibly matching TRBD1 (6 bases). The CDR3 runs 14 residues. Per the germline V gene, CDR1 is LNHNV and CDR2 is YYDKDF (reference sequence). The V end lost 0 bases, the J end lost 7 bases, and 13 bases lay between the germline ends.

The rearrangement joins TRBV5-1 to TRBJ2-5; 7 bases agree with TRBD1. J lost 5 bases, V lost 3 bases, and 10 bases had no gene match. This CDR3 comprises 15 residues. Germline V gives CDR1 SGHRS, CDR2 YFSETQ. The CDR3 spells CASSWSQGQRETQYF. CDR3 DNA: TGCGCCAGCAGCTGGTCACAGGGGCAGAGGGAGACCCAGTACTTC.

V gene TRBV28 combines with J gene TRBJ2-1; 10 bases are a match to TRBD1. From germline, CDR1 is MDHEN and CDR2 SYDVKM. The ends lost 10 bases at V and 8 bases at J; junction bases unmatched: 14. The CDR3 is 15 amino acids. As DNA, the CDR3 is TGTGCCACTATTCCTCCGGGACAGGGGTGGCATGAGCAGTTCTTC. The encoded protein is CATIPPGQGWHEQFF.

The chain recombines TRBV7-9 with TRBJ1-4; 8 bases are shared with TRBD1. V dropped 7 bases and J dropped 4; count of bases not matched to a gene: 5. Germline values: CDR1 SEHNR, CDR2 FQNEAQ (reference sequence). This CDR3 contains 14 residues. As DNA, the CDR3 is TGTGCCAGCACCGGGACAGGATTTAATGAAAAACTGTTTTTT. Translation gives CASTGTGFNEKLFF.

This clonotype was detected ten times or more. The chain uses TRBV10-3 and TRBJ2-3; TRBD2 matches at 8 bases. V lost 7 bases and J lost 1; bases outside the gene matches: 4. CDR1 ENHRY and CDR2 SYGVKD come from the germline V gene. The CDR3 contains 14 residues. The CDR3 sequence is CAITSGGGTDTQYF. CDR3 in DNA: TGTGCCATCACTTCGGGGGGGGGCACAGATACGCAGTATTTT.

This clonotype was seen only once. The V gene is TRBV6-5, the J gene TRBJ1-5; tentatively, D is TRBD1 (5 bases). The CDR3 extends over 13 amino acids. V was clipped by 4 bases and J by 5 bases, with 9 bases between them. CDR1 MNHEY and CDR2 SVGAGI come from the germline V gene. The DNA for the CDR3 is TGTGCCAGCAGTTGGGGCACGGATCAGCCCCAGCATTTT. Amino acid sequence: CASSWGTDQPQHF.

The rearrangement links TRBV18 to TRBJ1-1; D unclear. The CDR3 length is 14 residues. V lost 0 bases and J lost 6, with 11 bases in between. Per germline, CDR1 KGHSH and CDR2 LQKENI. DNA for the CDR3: TGTGCCAGCTCACCACCTACCCGGTCACCTGAAGCTTTCTTT. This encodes CASSPPTRSPEAFF.

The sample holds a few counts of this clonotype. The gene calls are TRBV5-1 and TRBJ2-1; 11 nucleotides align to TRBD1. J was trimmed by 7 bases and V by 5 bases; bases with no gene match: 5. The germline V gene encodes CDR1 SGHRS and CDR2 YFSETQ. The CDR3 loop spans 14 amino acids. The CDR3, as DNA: TGCGCCAGCAGGGACAGGGGGCGGTTGAATGAGCAGTTCTTC. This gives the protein CASRDRGRLNEQFF. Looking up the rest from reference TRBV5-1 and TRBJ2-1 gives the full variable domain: KAGVTQTPRYLIKTRGQQVTLSCSPISGHRSVSWYQQTPGQGLQFLFEYFSETQRNKGNFPGRFSGRQFSNSRSEMNVSTLELGDSALYLCASRDRGRLNEQFFGPGTRLTVL.

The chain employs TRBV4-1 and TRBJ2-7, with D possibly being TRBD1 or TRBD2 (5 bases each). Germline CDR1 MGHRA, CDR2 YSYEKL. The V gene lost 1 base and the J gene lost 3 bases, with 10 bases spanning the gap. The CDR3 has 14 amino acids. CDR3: CASSQAGTGYEQYF. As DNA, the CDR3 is TGCGCCAGCAGCCAAGCTGGGACGGGCTACGAGCAGTACTTC.

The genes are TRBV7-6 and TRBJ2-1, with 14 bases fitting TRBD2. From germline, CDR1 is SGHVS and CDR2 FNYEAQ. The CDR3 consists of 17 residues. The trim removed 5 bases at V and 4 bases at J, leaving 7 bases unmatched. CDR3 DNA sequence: TGTGCCAGCAGCCGACGTGGACTAGCGGGGGGATACAATGAGCAGTTCTTC. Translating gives CASSRRGLAGGYNEQFF. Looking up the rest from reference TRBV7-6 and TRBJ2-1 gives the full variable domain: GAGVSQSPRYKVTKRGQDVALRCDPISGHVSLYWYRQALGQGPEFLTYFNYEAQQDKSGLPNDRFSAERPEGSISTLTIQRTEQRDSAMYRCASSRRGLAGGYNEQFFGPGTRLTVL.

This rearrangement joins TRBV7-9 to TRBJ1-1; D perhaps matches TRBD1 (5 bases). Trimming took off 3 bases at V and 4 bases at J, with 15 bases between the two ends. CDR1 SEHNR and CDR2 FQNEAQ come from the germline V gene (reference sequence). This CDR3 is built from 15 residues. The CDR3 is CASSLQGPVATEAFF. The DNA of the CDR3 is TGTGCCAGCAGCTTGCAGGGACCCGTCGCCACTGAAGCTTTCTTT.

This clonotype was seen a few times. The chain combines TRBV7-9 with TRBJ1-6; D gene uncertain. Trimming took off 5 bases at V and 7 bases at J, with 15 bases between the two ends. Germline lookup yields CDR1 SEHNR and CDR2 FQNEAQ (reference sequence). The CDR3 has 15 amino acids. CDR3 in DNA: TGTGCCAGCAGCCTTCTTGTTCCCGACAATTCACCCCTCCACTTT. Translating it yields CASSLLVPDNSPLHF.

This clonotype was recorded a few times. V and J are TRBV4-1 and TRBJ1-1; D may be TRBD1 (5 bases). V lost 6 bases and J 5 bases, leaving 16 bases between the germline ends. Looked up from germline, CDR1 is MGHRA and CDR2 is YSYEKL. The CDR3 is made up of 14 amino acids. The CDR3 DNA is TGCGCCAGCAGAAGTGGGACCTCAGGTACTGAAGCTTTCTTT. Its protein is CASRSGTSGTEAFF.

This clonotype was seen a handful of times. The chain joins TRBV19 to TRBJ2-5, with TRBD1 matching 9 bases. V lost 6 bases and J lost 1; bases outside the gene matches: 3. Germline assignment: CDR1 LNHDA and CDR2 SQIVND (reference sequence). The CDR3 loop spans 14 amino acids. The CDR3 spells CASSRDRAQETQYF. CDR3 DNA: TGTGCCAGTAGCCGGGACAGGGCCCAAGAGACCCAGTACTTC.

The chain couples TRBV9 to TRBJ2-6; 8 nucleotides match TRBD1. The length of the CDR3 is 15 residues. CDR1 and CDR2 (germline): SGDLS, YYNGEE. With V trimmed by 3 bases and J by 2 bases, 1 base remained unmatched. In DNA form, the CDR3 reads TGTGCCAGCAGCGGGACAGGGACTGGGGCCAACGTCCTGACTTTC. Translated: CASSGTGTGANVLTF.

CDR3 in amino acids: CASIRGPGDNEQFF. The CDR3 nucleotides are TGTGCCAGCATCCGGGGACCGGGAGACAATGAGCAGTTCTTC. This chain joins TRBV2 and TRBJ2-1; tentatively, D is TRBD2 (6 bases). The CDR3 contains 14 residues. Germline V gene data show CDR1 as SNHLY and CDR2 as FYNNEI. V lost 7 bases and J 5 bases, leaving 15 bases between the germline ends.

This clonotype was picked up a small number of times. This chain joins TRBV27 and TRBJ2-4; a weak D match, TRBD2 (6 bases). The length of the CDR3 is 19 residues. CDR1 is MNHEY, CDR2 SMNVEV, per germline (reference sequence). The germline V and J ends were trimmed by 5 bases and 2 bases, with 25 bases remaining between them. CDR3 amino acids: CASSPFTPRAGGTKNIQYF. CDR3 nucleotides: TGTGCCAGCAGTCCTTTCACCCCCAGGGCCGGGGGAACCAAAAACATTCAGTACTTC.

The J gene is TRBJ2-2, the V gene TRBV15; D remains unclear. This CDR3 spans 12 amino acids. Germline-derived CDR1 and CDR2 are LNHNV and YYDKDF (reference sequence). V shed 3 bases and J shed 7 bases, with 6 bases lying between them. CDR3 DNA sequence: TGTGCCACCAGCAGGAGGTTCGGGGAGCTGTTTTTT. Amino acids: CATSRRFGELFF.

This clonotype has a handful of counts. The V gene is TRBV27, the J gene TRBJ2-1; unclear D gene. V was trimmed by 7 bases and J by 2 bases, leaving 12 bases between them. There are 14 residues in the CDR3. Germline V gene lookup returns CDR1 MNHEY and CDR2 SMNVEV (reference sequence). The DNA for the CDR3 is TGTGCCAGCAATCCGTCGTTGCCCTACAATGAGCAGTTCTTC. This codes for CASNPSLPYNEQFF.

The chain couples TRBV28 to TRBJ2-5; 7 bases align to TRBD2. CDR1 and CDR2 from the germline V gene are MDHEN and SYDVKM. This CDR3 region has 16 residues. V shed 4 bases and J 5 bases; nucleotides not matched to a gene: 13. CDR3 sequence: CASSSITGLRAETQYF. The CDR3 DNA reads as TGTGCCAGCAGTTCTATCACGGGACTAAGGGCGGAGACCCAGTACTTC.

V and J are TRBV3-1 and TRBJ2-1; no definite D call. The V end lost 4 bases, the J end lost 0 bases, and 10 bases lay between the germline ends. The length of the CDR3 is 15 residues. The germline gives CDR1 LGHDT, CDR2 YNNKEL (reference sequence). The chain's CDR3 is CASSLNLNSYNEQFF. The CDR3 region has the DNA TGTGCCAGCAGCCTAAATTTGAACTCCTACAATGAGCAGTTCTTC.

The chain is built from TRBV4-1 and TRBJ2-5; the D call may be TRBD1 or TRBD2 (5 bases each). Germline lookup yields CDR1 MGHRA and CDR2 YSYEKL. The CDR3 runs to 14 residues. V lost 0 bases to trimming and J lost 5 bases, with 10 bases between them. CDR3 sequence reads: CASSQELGVETQYF. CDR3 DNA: TGCGCCAGCAGCCAAGAACTAGGGGTCGAGACCCAGTACTTC.

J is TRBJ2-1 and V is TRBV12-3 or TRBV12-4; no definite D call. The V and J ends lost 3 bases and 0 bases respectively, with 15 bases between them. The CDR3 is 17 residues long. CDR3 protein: CASSFGDALSSYNEQFF. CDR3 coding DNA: TGTGCCAGCAGTTTTGGAGACGCCCTAAGCTCCTACAATGAGCAGTTCTTC.

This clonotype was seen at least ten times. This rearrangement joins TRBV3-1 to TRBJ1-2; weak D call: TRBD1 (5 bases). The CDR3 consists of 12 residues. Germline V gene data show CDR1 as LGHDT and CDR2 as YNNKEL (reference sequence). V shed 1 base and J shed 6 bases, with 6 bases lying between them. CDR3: CASSQGGHGYTF. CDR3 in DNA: TGTGCCAGCAGCCAAGGGGGCCATGGCTACACCTTC.

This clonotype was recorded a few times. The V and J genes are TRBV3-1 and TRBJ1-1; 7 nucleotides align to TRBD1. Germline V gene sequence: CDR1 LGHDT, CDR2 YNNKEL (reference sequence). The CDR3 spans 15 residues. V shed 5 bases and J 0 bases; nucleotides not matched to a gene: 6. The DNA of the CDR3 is TGTGCCAGCAGCGTGGGGACAGAGATGAACACTGAAGCTTTCTTT. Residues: CASSVGTEMNTEAFF.